This T cell receptor (beta chain) was retrieved from a study of blood T cell repertoires in COVID-19. At the level of the study: Samples taken during acute and convalescent COVID-19 were collected in the United States, Italy and Spain.

In the study's own analysis: Estimated nucleated cell counts came from reference gene primer amplification. The protocol was immunoSEQ multiplex PCR, while the TCRdb copy is restricted to in-frame clones and leaves out a portion. V and J calls and clone size are given by that table; D and trimming were obtained from the DNA. The sample has fewer than 400,000 clones; around 83% are singletons. Germline CDR1 and CDR2: MNHEY and SVGEGT. V was cut by 5 bases and J by 4 bases, with 9 bases left in between. This CDR3 spans 13 amino acids. The chain recombines TRBV6-2 or TRBV6-3 with TRBJ2-1; no definite D call. This receptor was obtained from a man aged 30-40 years with active or convalescent COVID-19. Sample: peripheral blood. This chain's CDR3 is CASSPTSYNEQFF. The CDR3 DNA reads as TGTGCCAGCAGTCCCACCAGTTACAATGAGCAGTTCTTC.